The T cell receptor (beta chain) under discussion was sequenced for a study of shared clonotypes between healthy human individuals. In germline, CDR1 is MDHEN, CDR2 SYDVKM. The CDR3 totals 11 residues. Comment on this clone: The junction differs from germline at one of its ends, possibly a read error.

Once extracted for a subset, genomic DNA was divided evenly among several immunoSEQ plates. TCRdb's table, derived via immunoSEQ multiplex PCR, lists solely in-frame clones and lacks some. The table includes 450,000 to 650,000 clones, around 80% detected once. The sample consisted of PBMCs. The TCR was taken from a middle-aged woman in good health. Some clones in this sample may be carry-over from other donors' samples. The chain couples TRBV28 to TRBJ1-2; the D is unclear. DNA for the CDR3: TGTTCCAGCAGTAGAATGGATGGCTACACCTTC. Protein sequence: CSSSRMDGYTF.